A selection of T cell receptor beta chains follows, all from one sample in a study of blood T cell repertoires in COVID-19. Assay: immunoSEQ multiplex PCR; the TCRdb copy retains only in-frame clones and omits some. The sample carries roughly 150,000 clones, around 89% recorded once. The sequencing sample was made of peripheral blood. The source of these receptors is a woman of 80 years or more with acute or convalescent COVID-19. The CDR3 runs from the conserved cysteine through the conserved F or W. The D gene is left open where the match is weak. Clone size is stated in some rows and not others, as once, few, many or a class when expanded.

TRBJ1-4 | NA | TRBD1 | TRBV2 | TGTGCCAGCAGGATCGGACAGGGGAGTGAAAAACTGTTTTTT | CASRIGQGSEKLFF
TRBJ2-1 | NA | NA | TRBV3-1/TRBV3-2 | TGTGCCAGCAGCCCCAACCGCGGTGAGCAGTTCTTC | CASSPNRGEQFF
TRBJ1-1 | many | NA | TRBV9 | TGTGCCAGCAGCCGACGACATACTCGGAACACTGAAGCTTTCTTT | CASSRRHTRNTEAFF
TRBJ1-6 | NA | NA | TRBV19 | TGTGCCAGTAGTATAGAAAACCAGGGCGATAATTCACCCCTCCACTTT | CASSIENQGDNSPLHF
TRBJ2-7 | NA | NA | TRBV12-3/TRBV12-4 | TGTGCCAGCAGTTTGAGGGGGAGCTACGAGCAGTACTTC | CASSLRGSYEQYF
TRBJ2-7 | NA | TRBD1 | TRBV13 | TGTGCCAGCAGGGGGACAGGGACCTACGAGCAGTACTTC | CASRGTGTYEQYF
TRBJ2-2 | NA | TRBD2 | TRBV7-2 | TGTGCCAGCAGCCCAAGGACTAGCGGGGCTATCACCGGGGAGCTGTTTTTT | CASSPRTSGAITGELFF
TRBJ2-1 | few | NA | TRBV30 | TGTGCCTGGAGGACGGGGAAGTTCTACAATGAGCAGTTCTTC | CAWRTGKFYNEQFF
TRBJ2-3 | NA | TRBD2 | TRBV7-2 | TGTGCCAGCAGACTAGCGGGGGGCACAGATACGCAGTATTTT | CASRLAGGTDTQYF
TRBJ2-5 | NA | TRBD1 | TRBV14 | TGTGCCAGCAGCACCTGGACAGGGACGGGTGGGGAGACCCAGTACTTC | CASSTWTGTGGETQYF
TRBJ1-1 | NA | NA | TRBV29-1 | TGCAGCGTTGGGGAATCCCTGGACAGAAACACTGAAGCTTTCTTT | CSVGESLDRNTEAFF
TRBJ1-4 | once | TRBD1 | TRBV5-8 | TGTGCCAGCAGTCCTTATCGACAGGGGAATGAAAAACTGTTTTTT | CASSPYRQGNEKLFF
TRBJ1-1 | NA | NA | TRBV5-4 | TGTGCCAGCAGACTCGACAGTTTAAACACTGAAGCTTTCTTT | CASRLDSLNTEAFF
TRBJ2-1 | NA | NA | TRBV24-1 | TGTGCCACCACCGACAGTCTACACCCTAATGAGCAGTTCTTC | CATTDSLHPNEQFF
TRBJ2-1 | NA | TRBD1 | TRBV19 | TGTGCCAGTAGCGTCCAGGGGGTGGGTGAGCAGTTCTTC | CASSVQGVGEQFF
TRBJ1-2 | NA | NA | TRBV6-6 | TGTGCCAGCAGTGCCCCCGGGGGGAACATGGTTGGCTACACCTTC | CASSAPGGNMVGYTF
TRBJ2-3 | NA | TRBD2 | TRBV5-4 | TGTGCCAGCAGCCCAGGGACTAGCGGGTACACAGATACGCAGTATTTT | CASSPGTSGYTDTQYF
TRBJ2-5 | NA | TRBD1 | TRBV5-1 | TGCGCCAGCAGCTTGGGCCCAGGGGGTCAAGAGACCCAGTACTTC | CASSLGPGGQETQYF
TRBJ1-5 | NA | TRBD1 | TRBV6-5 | TGTGCCAGCAGTAAGCGGACAGGTGGCAATCAGCCCCAGCATTTT | CASSKRTGGNQPQHF
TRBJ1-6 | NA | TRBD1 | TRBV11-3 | TGTGCCAGCAGCTTCGGGACAGCAAATTCACCCCTCCACTTT | CASSFGTANSPLHF
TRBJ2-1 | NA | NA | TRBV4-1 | TGCGCCAGCAGCCCACCCGGGATGTCCTACAATGAGCAGTTCTTC | CASSPPGMSYNEQFF
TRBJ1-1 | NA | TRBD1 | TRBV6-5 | TGTGCCAGCAGAATTACGGACAGGGGGAACACTGAAGCTTTCTTT | CASRITDRGNTEAFF
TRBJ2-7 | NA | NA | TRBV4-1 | TGCGCCAGCAGCCAAGATAACAACATATACTACGAGCAGTACTTC | CASSQDNNIYYEQYF
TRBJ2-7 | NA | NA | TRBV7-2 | TGTGCCAGCAGCGCGGAGATCCCCTCCTACGAGCAGTACTTC | CASSAEIPSYEQYF
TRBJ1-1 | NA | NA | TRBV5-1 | TGCGCCAGCAGCTTGGCCGGAGGGCTTGGCATGAACACTGAAGCTTTCTTT | CASSLAGGLGMNTEAFF
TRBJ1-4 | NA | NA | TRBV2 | TGTGCCAGCAAACTGACAACTAATGAAAAACTGTTTTTT | CASKLTTNEKLFF
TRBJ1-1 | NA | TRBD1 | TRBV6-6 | TGTGCCAGCAGCCGAGGAAAGACAGGGGCGAACACTGAAGCTTTCTTT | CASSRGKTGANTEAFF
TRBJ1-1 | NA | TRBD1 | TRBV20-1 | TGCAGTGCTAGATTCGCAGGGGGGGCTTTCTTT | CSARFAGGAFF
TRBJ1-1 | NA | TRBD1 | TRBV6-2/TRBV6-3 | TGTGCCAGCAGCCTCGACAGGGCTAACACTGAAGCTTTCTTT | CASSLDRANTEAFF
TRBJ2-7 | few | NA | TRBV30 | TGTGCCTGGAGGCTCAGGGGAGGGTCCTACGAGCAGTACTTC | CAWRLRGGSYEQYF
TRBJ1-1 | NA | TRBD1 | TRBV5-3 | TGTGCCAGGGGCGGGACAGGGGCCACTGAAGCTTTCTTT | CARGGTGATEAFF
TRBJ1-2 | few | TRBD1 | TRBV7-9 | TGTGCCAGCAGCTTAGACAGGGGTGCAGACTATGGCTACACCTTC | CASSLDRGADYGYTF
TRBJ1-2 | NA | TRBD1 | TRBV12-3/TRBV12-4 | TGTGCCAGCTGGGGACAGGGTTTTGAGGGCTTC | CASWGQGFEGF
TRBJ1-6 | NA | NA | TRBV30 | TGTGCCTGGAGTCCTACCGGGACAATCCCCCGTAGTAATTCATCCCTCCACTTT | CAWSPTGTIPRSNSSLHF
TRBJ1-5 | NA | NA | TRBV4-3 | TGCGCCAGCAGCCAAGTTGAGGGGGTTTGGGGTAATCAGCCCCAGCATTTT | CASSQVEGVWGNQPQHF
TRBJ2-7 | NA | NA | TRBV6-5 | TGTGCCAGCACCCGCGACAGGATGACCTACGAGCAGTACTTC | CASTRDRMTYEQYF
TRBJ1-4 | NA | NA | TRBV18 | TGTGCCAGCTCACCCAGTCGGGGTAATGAAAAACTGTTTTTT | CASSPSRGNEKLFF
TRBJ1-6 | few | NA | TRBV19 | TGTGCCAGTCAGGGCTCCTATAATTCACCCCTCCACTTT | CASQGSYNSPLHF
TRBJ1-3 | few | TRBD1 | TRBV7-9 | TGTGCCAGCACCCTCGCAGGGGGAGCTGGAAACACCATATATTTT | CASTLAGGAGNTIYF
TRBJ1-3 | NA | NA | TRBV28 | TGTGCCAGCAGTGTACAGGGCTCTGGAAACACCATATATTTT | CASSVQGSGNTIYF
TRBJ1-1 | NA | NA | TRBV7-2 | TGTGCCAGCAGCCCTCGAAGTTCCGGGGGGACAACTGAAGCTTTCTTT | CASSPRSSGGTTEAFF
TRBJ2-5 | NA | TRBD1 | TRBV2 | TGTGCCAGCAGACCCAGGGGGAAAGAGACCCAGTACTTC | CASRPRGKETQYF
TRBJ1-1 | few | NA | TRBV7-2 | TGTGCCAGCAGCTTAGAAGGGGGAGGGGGAGCTGAAGCTTTCTTT | CASSLEGGGGAEAFF
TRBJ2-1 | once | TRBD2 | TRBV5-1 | TGCGCCAGCAGCAGTATACTAGCGGGGGGCTACAATGAGCAGTTCTTC | CASSSILAGGYNEQFF
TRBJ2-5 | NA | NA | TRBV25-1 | TGTGCCAGCAGTGAGATGGGGGGAAAGACCCAGTACTTC | CASSEMGGKTQYF
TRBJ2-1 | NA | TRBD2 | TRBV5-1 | TGCGCCAGCAGCGAGGGACTAGCGGGGATAAGTGAGCAGTTCTTC | CASSEGLAGISEQFF
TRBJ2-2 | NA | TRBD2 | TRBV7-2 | TGTGCCAGCAGCTTAGCGGCGCTAGCGGGGGGACCCACCGGGGAGCTGTTTTTT | CASSLAALAGGPTGELFF
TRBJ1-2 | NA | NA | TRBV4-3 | TGCGCCAGCAGCCAGAGTCTCCTCGACTATGGCTACACCTTC | CASSQSLLDYGYTF
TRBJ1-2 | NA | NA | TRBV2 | TGTGCCAGCAGTGAATTCAGGGACACTTCCTATGGCTACACCTTC | CASSEFRDTSYGYTF
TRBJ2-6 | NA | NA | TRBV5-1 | TGCGCCAGCAGCTTGGGCTGGGGCGCTGGGGCCAACGTCCTGACTTTC | CASSLGWGAGANVLTF
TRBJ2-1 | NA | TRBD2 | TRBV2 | TGTGCCAGCAGTAGGGACGCGGGGGTCTCCTACAATGAGCAGTTCTTC | CASSRDAGVSYNEQFF
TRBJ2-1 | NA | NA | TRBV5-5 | TGTGCCAGCAGCCCCATACAGAGCTCCTACAATGAGCAGTTCTTC | CASSPIQSSYNEQFF